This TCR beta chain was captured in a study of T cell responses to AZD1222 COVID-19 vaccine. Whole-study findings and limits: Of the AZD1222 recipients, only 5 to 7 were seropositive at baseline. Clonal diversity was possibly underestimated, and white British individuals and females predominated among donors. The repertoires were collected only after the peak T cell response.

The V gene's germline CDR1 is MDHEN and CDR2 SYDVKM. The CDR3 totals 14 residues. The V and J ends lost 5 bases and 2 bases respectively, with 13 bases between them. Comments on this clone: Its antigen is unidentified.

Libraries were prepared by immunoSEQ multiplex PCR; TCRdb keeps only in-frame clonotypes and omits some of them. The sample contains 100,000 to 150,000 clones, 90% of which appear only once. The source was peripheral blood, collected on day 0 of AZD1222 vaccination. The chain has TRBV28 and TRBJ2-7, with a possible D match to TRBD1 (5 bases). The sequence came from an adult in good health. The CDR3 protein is CASSVTALAYEQYF. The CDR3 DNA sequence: TGTGCCAGCAGTGTGACAGCTCTGGCCTACGAGCAGTACTTC.